This T cell receptor (beta chain) was identified during a study of monozygotic twins with inflammatory bowel disease. The study's findings and limits: Perhaps reflecting limited power, concordant and discordant twins did not differ in repertoire similarity.

Turning to this clonotype: Its target is unknown.

CDR3 length equals 11 residues. CDR1 and CDR2 from the germline V gene are ENHRY and SYGVKD. TCRdb re-called the 5' RACE reads; one entry per CDR3 protein, DNA not given. This table lists 170,000 or so distinct CDR3 sequences. The V and J genes are TRBV10-3 and TRBJ2-2. The sequenced sample consisted of blood. The clonotype comes from a human donor with ulcerative colitis or Crohn's disease, or a healthy co-twin of an affected twin (not recorded which). This chain's CDR3 is CAISELGELFF.